The source of this T cell receptor (beta chain) is a study of T cell responses to AZD1222 COVID-19 vaccine. Study-wide points: Every sample of the repertoires postdated the peak T cell response.

Using immunoSEQ multiplex PCR, the repertoire was profiled, and TCRdb retains in-frame clones only, with some absent. Of about 85,000 clones listed, 86% are singletons. About this clone: The antigen is not known.

V dropped 5 bases and J dropped 1; count of bases not matched to a gene: 14. The CDR3 has 17 residues. Germline V gene sequence: CDR1 MNHEY, CDR2 SVGEGT. This sequence was found in an adult in good health. The chain employs TRBV6-2 or TRBV6-3 and TRBJ2-7, with 7 bases aligning to TRBD1. The starting material was peripheral blood, obtained on day 0 of AZD1222 vaccination. The CDR3 nucleotides read TGTGCCAGCAGTCCAAGCCAAGGGACAGAATTATCCTACGAGCAGTACTTC. Its protein is CASSPSQGTELSYEQYF.